The 8 T cell receptor beta chains listed next were all sequenced from one sample in a study of blood T cell repertoires in COVID-19. TCRdb's table, derived via immunoSEQ multiplex PCR, lists solely in-frame clones and lacks some. Among about 300,000 clones listed, roughly 90% were seen once. Sequenced input: peripheral blood. The source of these receptors is a man aged 40-49 years with acute or convalescent COVID-19.

The gene calls are TRBV5-1 and TRBJ2-3, with D perhaps TRBD1 (5 bases). The CDR3 consists of 13 residues. Germline loops: CDR1 SGHRS, CDR2 YFSETQ. The ends were cut back, 5 bases at V and 6 bases at J, with 13 bases in the middle. The CDR3, as DNA: TGCGCCAGCAGAAGGGGAAGTATCGATACGCAGTATTTT. This translates into CASRRGSIDTQYF.

This clone was seen once. This rearrangement joins TRBV2 to TRBJ2-1; no definite D call. This CDR3 has 11 residues. CDR1 is SNHLY, CDR2 FYNNEI, per germline. V gave up 5 bases and J gave up 6 bases, with 5 bases separating them. The CDR3 region has the DNA TGTGCCAGCAGTCCCTTCAATGAGCAGTTCTTC. Translation: CASSPFNEQFF.

This sequence joins TRBV12-5 and TRBJ2-3; D is ambiguous. Germline CDR1 and CDR2: LGHNT and FRNRAP. V was shortened by 0 bases and J by 6 bases, with 13 bases between the two germline ends. CDR3 length: 15 residues. CDR3 sequence reads: CASGLVARVLDTQYF. CDR3 bases: TGTGCTAGTGGTTTGGTCGCCCGGGTTTTGGATACGCAGTATTTT.

The J gene is TRBJ1-6, the V gene TRBV6-2 or TRBV6-3; 7 bases match TRBD1. Trimming cost V 2 bases and J 13 bases; bases outside gene matches: 8. Germline CDR1 is MNHEY and CDR2 is SVGEGT. The CDR3 covers 14 residues. CDR3 loop: CASSYGTVGGPLHF. DNA of the CDR3: TGTGCCAGCAGTTACGGGACAGTCGGGGGTCCCCTCCACTTT.

V and J are TRBV19 and TRBJ1-3; no definite D call. Germline V lookup: CDR1 LNHDA, CDR2 SQIVND (reference sequence). Between the trimmed V and J ends, which lost 6 bases and 0 bases, there was a span of 12 bases. This CDR3 is built from 15 residues. The CDR3 protein is CASRSDKASGNTIYF. The CDR3 DNA is TGTGCCAGTAGATCCGACAAGGCCTCTGGAAACACCATATATTTT. Supplemented by reference TRBV19 and TRBJ1-3, the full variable domain reads DGGITQSPKYLFRKEGQNVTLSCEQNLNHDAMYWYRQDPGQGLRLIYYSQIVNDFQKGDIAEGYSVSREKKESFPLTVTSAQKNPTAFYLCASRSDKASGNTIYFGEGSWLTVV.

The V gene is TRBV7-3, the J gene TRBJ1-1, with TRBD1 identical over 7 bases. Trimming cost V 4 bases and J 4 bases; bases outside gene matches: 3. From germline, CDR1 is SGHTA and CDR2 FQGTGA. This CDR3 is 13 amino acids long. CDR3 DNA: TGTGCCAGCAGCTCCAACAGGGGCACTGAAGCTTTCTTT. Translation gives CASSSNRGTEAFF.

The sample holds a few counts of this clone. The chain recombines TRBV24-1 with TRBJ2-7; 8 positions agree with TRBD2. After removal of 5 bases from V and 5 bases from J, the junction contained 10 bases not matched to a gene. Germline assignment: CDR1 KGHDR and CDR2 SFDVKD. CDR3 length equals 15 residues. The CDR3 loop reads CATSASRGGRNEQYF. In nucleotides, the CDR3 is TGTGCCACCAGTGCCTCTCGGGGGGGGAGGAACGAGCAGTACTTC.

The V call is TRBV10-2, the J call TRBJ1-5, with D tentatively TRBD1 (5 bases). In germline, CDR1 is WSHSY, CDR2 SAAADI. The CDR3 extends over 17 amino acids. V lost 3 bases to trimming and J lost 2 bases, with 17 bases between them. CDR3 in DNA: TGCGCCAGCAGTGACCTATCCTGGGGCAGCGGCAATCAGCCCCAGCATTTT. Amino acids: CASSDLSWGSGNQPQHF.